Described below is a single T cell receptor (beta chain) sequence and its context. The data derive from a study of T cell responses to AZD1222 COVID-19 vaccine. Pooling was applied to second doses at about 4 or about 12 weeks. This CDR3 spans 15 amino acids. Trimming stripped 5 bases from V and 0 bases from J, with 11 bases between. Germline V gene sequence: CDR1 MNHEY, CDR2 SMNVEV (reference sequence). Assay used: immunoSEQ multiplex PCR; TCRdb lists only in-frame clones, some missing. The repertoire consists of 100,000 to 150,000 clones, with approximately 85% occurring once and the leading ten covering just under 4.5%.

The TCR comes from an adult who received the AZD1222 COVID-19 vaccine. The sequences come from peripheral blood, collected 28 days after the second AZD1222 dose. The V and J genes are TRBV27 and TRBJ2-1, with unresolved D. CDR3 residues: CASSNRVGSYNEQFF. The DNA for the CDR3 is TGTGCCAGCAGTAACCGGGTTGGCTCCTACAATGAGCAGTTCTTC.